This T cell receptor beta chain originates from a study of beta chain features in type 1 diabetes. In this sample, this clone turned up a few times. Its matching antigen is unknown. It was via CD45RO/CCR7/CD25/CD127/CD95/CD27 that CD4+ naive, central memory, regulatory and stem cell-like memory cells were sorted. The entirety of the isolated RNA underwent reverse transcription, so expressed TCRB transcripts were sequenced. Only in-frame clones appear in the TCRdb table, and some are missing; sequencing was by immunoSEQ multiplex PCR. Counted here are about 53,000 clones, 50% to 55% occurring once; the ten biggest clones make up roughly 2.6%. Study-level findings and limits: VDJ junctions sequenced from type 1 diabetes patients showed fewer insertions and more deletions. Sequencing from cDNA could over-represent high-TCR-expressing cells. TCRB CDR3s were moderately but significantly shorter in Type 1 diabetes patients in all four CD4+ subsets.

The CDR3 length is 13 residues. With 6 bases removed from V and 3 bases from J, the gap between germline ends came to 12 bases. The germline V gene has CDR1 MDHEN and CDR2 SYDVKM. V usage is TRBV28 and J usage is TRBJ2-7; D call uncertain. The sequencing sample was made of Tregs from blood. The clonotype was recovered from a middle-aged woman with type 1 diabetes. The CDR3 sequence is CASRVTFGYEQYF. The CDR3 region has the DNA TGTGCCAGCAGGGTGACTTTCGGCTACGAGCAGTACTTC.